The source of this TCR beta chain is a study of T and B cells in COVID-19 patients. BIOMED2 TRB-A/B primer pools were used in multiplex TRB PCR. TCRdb recomputed calls from the multiplex PCR reads with MiXCR, one row per CDR3 protein. Altogether 20,000 or so distinct CDR3 sequences are present, about a third being singletons, with the ten largest covering roughly 2.1%. V trimming: 1 base; J trimming: 5 bases; junction bases outside the gene matches: 2. There are 12 residues in the CDR3. The germline CDR1 and CDR2 sequences are SQVTM and ANQGSEA. Points from the study as a whole: Patients with COVID-19 reportedly showed strongly skewed T cell receptor beta variable and joining gene usage. Symptomatic-phase blood samples from mildly ill patients and early samples from severe cases were scarce.

From blood, about 250-500 ng of genomic DNA served as TRB template. This clonotype is deemed medium-sized. The antigen remains unidentified. Sequencing used blood. This TCR derives from a human donor who had recovered from COVID-19. The chain links TRBV29-1 to TRBJ2-7; 7 bases map to TRBD1. The DNA of the CDR3 is TGCAGCGTTGAAGGTCAGGGGGACGAGCAGTACTTC. Its protein is CSVEGQGDEQYF.